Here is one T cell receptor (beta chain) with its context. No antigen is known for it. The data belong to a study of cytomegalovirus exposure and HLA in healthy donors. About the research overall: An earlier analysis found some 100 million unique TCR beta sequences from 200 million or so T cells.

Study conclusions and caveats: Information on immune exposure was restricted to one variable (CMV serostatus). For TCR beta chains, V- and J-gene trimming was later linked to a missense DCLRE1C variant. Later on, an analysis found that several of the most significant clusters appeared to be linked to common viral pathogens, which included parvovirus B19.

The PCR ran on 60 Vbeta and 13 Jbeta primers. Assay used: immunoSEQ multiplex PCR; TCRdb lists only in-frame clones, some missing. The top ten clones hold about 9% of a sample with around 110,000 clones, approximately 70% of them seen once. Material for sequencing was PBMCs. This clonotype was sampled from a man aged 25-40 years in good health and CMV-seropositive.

CDR3 in amino acids: CASSPVGRGGEQYF. DNA for the CDR3: TGTGCCAGCAGCCCGGTGGGGCGGGGGGGTGAGCAGTACTTC. The V call is TRBV7-3, the J call TRBJ2-7, with TRBD2 identical over 9 bases. The V and J ends lost 5 bases and 7 bases, in that order; junction bases with no gene match: 9. The CDR3 covers 14 residues. CDR1 is SGHTA, CDR2 FQGTGA, per germline. Supplemented by reference TRBV7-3 and TRBJ2-7, the full variable domain reads GAGVSQTPSNKVTEKGKYVELRCDPISGHTALYWYRQSLGQGPEFLIYFQGTGAADDSGLPNDRFFAVRPEGSVSTLKIQRTERGDSAVYLCASSPVGRGGEQYFGPGTRLTVT.